This T cell receptor (beta chain) was observed in a study of blood T cells in healthy people across ages (dated by TCRdb to between 2015 and 2017). Study-level background: In model experiments, template switching captured roughly one uniquely barcoded TCR beta cDNA molecule for every two T cells. The study analyzed two additional independent replicas of 1 million unique cDNA reads from the same blood draw for two donors, one aged 18 to 30 and one aged 80 or older. To track age-related changes in TCR beta repertoire diversity, the study relied on deep sequencing normalized with unique cDNA molecular identifiers. Four age groups were formed from the donors: young (average about 15 years), middle-aged (roughly 38), aged (under 70) and long-lived (approximately 78). To avoid experimental bias, donors of different ages were distributed randomly across sequencing lanes.

Study-level results and caveats: Estimates of total diversity based on one million sequenced T cells were regarded as lower bounds and as underestimates. Donor CMV infection status was unknown, potentially confounding age-related changes in expanded clonotypes. As age increased, observed TCR beta diversity per million T cells dropped in a roughly linear way, and a significant reduction was already evident by age 40. There was a strong correlation between observed TCR beta diversity and the percentage of naive T cells measured by flow cytometry. Bulk unsorted PBMC profiling prevented conclusive comparison of naive and antigen-experienced compartments. The long-lived group showed more naive CD4+ T cells, fewer expanded clones and increased TCR diversity than the aged group, suggesting age selection.

The donors were roughly 40 Caucasian individuals from Russia, aged about 6 to 95 years, who were systemically healthy. Ten milliliters of peripheral blood were drawn from each donor into EDTA-treated Vacutainer tubes. Ficoll-Paque density-gradient centrifugation was used to isolate PBMCs, with at least 7 million obtained per sample. Total RNA, at least 5.5 micrograms per sample, was extracted from PBMCs with Trizol reagent. Naive CD45RAhigh/CD27high T cell percentages were measured by flow cytometry on a PBMC aliquot from every donor. This clonotype showed up just a few times. Its antigen target is currently unknown. No quality values exist for individual bases; no much larger clone is one base distant. The receptor library was made with 5' RACE. Sequencing used an Illumina HiSeq 2500. The second PCR ran for about 6 to 12 cycles and used a J-beta primer mix along with a sample-barcoded 5' primer. A template-switch 5' adaptor carrying 12 random nucleotides introduced a unique molecular identifier onto each TCR beta cDNA molecule. Each sample yielded at least 3 million CDR3-containing paired-end reads. First-strand cDNA was synthesized from all RNA with the Mint cDNA synthesis kit, primed by a TRBC-specific oligonucleotide. All cDNA was treated with uracil-DNA glycosylase and then went through a first 18-cycle PCR with the universal primers M1SS and BC2_uni_R. Processing in the source paper ran as follows. Each sample was normalized by randomly selecting 1 million high-quality reads, each carrying a distinct molecular identifier. Reads with shared molecular identifiers were discarded instead of being binned into consensus sequences. MiTCR, with a Q25 quality threshold and the strictest error-elimination algorithm, was used for CDR3 identification, clonotype clustering and error correction. A nonparametric unseen species model using Euler transformation provided a lower-bound estimate of total TCR beta diversity. In-frame beta chains were kept once TCRdb had trimmed the public reads at Q25 with fastp and called clones with MiXCR. One record per CDR3 amino acid sequence lists the most common genes and DNA. TCRdb, not the original authors, processed these V and J calls. The sample includes around 990,000 distinct CDR3 sequences, with 30% to 40% observed a single time. Around 12% of the sample is taken by the ten largest.

The receptor comes from a man younger than 30 in good health. The sequenced material came from blood.

The DNA reads as follows: TGTGCCAGCAGCCTCCCGGGCAGAGATAGCAATCAGCCCCAGCATTTT. This translates into CASSLPGRDSNQPQHF. Recombination joined TRBV7-7 with TRBJ1-5; confidence is insufficient to name the D gene. Reading from cysteine to phenylalanine, the CDR3 counts 16 amino acids. Left in the record is the CDR3 DNA by itself, 48 bases read in frame from the first base. CDR1 and CDR2, looked up from the germline V gene (reference sequence), are SSHAT and FNYEAQ. V gives up 5 bases and J gives up 0 bases, and the segment between their germline ends measures 14 bases.